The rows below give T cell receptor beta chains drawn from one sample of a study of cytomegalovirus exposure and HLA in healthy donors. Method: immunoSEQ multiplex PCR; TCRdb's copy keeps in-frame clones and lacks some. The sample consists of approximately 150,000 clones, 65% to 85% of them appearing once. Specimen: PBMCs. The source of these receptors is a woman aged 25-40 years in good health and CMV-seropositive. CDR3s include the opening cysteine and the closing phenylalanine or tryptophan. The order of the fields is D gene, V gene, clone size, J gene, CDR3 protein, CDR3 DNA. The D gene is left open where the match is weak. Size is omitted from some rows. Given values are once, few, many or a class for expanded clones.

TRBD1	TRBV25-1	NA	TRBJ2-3	CASSADRGRADTQYF	TGTGCCAGCAGTGCCGACAGGGGAAGGGCAGATACGCAGTATTTT
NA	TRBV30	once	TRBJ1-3	CAWRLKSSGNTIYF	TGTGCCTGGAGGTTAAAGAGCTCTGGAAACACCATATATTTT
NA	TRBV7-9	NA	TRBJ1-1	CSSSLGGGTEAFF	TGTTCCAGCAGCTTAGGGGGGGGGACTGAAGCTTTCTTT
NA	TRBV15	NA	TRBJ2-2	CATSGLGNTGELFF	TGTGCCACCTCGGGACTGGGAAACACCGGGGAGCTGTTTTTT
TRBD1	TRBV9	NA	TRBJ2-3	CASSVTGGRTDTQYF	TGTGCCAGCAGCGTAACAGGGGGTCGCACAGATACGCAGTATTTT
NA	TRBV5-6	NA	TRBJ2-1	CASSSGGSNEQFF	TGTGCCAGCAGCTCTGGGGGGTCCAATGAGCAGTTCTTC
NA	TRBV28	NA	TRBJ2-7	CASSPSYLGGSYEQYF	TGTGCCAGCAGTCCCTCGTACCTCGGCGGCTCCTACGAGCAGTACTTC
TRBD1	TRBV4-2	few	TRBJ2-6	CASSQDPRGPYSGANVLTF	TGTGCCAGCAGCCAAGATCCCAGGGGGCCTTACTCTGGGGCCAACGTCCTGACTTTC
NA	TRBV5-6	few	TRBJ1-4	CASSPTGSKEKLFF	TGTGCCAGCAGCCCAACAGGATCCAAGGAAAAACTGTTTTTT
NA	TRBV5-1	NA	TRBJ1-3	CASSLDGGASGNTIYF	TGCGCCAGCAGCTTGGATGGGGGCGCGTCGGGAAACACCATATATTTT
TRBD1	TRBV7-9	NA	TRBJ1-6	CASSSGTGDNSPLHF	TGTGCCAGCAGCTCTGGGACAGGGGATAATTCACCCCTCCACTTT
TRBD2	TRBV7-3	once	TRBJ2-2	CASSLEARGARTSGDTGELFF	TGTGCCAGCAGCTTAGAGGCGAGGGGCGCCCGGACTAGCGGGGACACCGGGGAGCTGTTTTTT
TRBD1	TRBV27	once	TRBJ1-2	CASSLSPTGNYGYTF	TGTGCCAGCAGTTTATCGCCGACAGGGAATTATGGCTACACCTTC
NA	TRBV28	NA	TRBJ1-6	CASSLAAGSVPPLHF	TGTGCCAGCAGTTTAGCTGCCGGGTCAGTCCCACCCCTCCACTTT
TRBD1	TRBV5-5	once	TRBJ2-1	CASSSTDRGLNEQFF	TGTGCCAGCAGCTCTACGGACAGGGGGCTCAATGAGCAGTTCTTC
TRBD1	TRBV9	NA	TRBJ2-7	CASSVGDSSYEQYF	TGTGCCAGCAGCGTTGGGGACAGCTCCTACGAGCAGTACTTC
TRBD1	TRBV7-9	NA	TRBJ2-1	CASSYGTAMGSEQFF	TGTGCCAGCAGCTACGGGACAGCGATGGGCAGTGAGCAGTTCTTC
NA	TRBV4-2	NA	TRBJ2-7	CASSPGGWYEQYF	TGTGCCAGCAGCCCAGGAGGGTGGTACGAGCAGTACTTC
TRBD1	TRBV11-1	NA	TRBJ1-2	CASSLVGQGGYGYTF	TGTGCCAGCAGCTTAGTCGGACAGGGCGGCTATGGCTACACCTTC
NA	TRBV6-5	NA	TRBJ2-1	CASSWDTYNEQFF	TGTGCCAGCAGTTGGGACACGTACAATGAGCAGTTCTTC
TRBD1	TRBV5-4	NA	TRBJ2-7	CASSLSQGAGEQYF	TGTGCCAGCAGCTTGAGCCAGGGGGCCGGCGAGCAGTACTTC
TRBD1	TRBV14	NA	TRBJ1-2	CASSQERGPSGGYGYTF	TGTGCCAGCAGCCAAGAACGGGGACCCTCAGGGGGCTATGGCTACACCTTC
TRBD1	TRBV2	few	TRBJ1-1	CASSKDRVPEAFF	TGTGCCAGCAGCAAAGACAGGGTCCCTGAAGCTTTCTTT
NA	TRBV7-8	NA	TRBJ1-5	CASSIDASQPQHF	TGTGCCAGCAGCATAGATGCTAGTCAGCCCCAGCATTTT
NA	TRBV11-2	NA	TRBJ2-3	CASSRGHLGGTDTQYF	TGTGCCAGCAGCAGGGGACATTTAGGGGGCACAGATACGCAGTATTTT
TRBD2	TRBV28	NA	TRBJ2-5	CASSSRPSGAPTQYF	TGTGCCAGCAGTTCCCGTCCTAGCGGGGCTCCAACCCAGTACTTC
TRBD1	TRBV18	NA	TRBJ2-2	CASSLRDRDWFDTGELFF	TGTGCCAGCTCACTACGGGACAGGGACTGGTTCGACACCGGGGAGCTGTTTTTT
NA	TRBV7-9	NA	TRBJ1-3	CASSLGWGGTSGNTIYF	TGTGCCAGCAGCTTAGGATGGGGGGGCACCTCTGGAAACACCATATATTTT